This TCR beta chain was retrieved from a study of cytotoxic CD8 clonotypes in ibrutinib-treated CLL. Per the germline V gene, CDR1 is GTSNPN and CDR2 is SVGIG (reference sequence). The V end was cut by 1 base, the J end by 4 bases, with 13 bases between. The CDR3 totals 15 residues. Measured with immunoSEQ multiplex PCR; TCRdb has only the in-frame clones, and not every one. The table records about 310,000 clones, roughly 85% of them present only once. The rearrangement links TRBV30 to TRBJ2-2; D remains ambiguous. The TCR sequence derives from a human donor with chronic lymphocytic leukemia. The sequences come from PBMCs, collected before ibrutinib treatment. CDR3 protein: CAWSEGDWVTGELFF. CDR3 sequence (DNA): TGTGCCTGGAGTGAAGGCGATTGGGTCACCGGGGAGCTGTTTTTT.